This TCR beta chain was identified during a study of cytomegalovirus exposure and HLA in healthy donors. Clones were read by immunoSEQ multiplex PCR, and TCRdb kept only the in-frame ones, dropping some. Found here are 90,000 to 140,000 clones, 86% of them singletons; the top ten hold approximately 4%. The CDR3 spans 15 residues. Of note for this clone: Its target is unknown.

The donors were in the roughly 130-subject validation cohort, distinct from the roughly 670-subject first cohort. Study results and caveats: For cytomegalovirus status, the classifier reportedly gave diagnoses with high specificity and sensitivity. The study designated about 160 TCR beta chains cytomegalovirus-associated. Many donors carried some public TCRs, although rarity characterized most TCR sequences.

V gene TRBV21-1 combines with J gene TRBJ1-5; TRBD1, the table's D call, was not compared with the DNA. TRBV21-1 is described as a pseudogene. The clonotype was recovered from a woman younger than 35 in good health and CMV-seropositive. Source material: PBMCs. In nucleotides, the CDR3 is TGTGCCAGCAGCGGAGGACAGGTTAGCAATCAGCCCCAGCATTTT. It is translated as CASSGGQVSNQPQHF.